What follows are 27 T cell receptor beta chains derived from one specimen sequenced in a study of blood T cell repertoires in COVID-19. Sequencing was performed with immunoSEQ multiplex PCR; in TCRdb, only in-frame clones are kept and a portion is missing. The data contain about 210,000 clones, approximately 83% of them singletons. The specimen sequenced was peripheral blood. The receptors come from a middle-aged woman with active or convalescent COVID-19.

V is TRBV4-1 and J is TRBJ2-2, with 7 bases aligning to TRBD2. Germline trimming cut 4 bases from V and 4 bases from J; bases unmatched to any gene: 6. Germline V lookup: CDR1 MGHRA, CDR2 YSYEKL. This CDR3 spans 15 amino acids. CDR3 sequence reads: CASSLGEGGTGELFF. The CDR3 bases are TGCGCCAGCAGCCTCGGGGAGGGTGGCACCGGGGAGCTGTTTTTT.

This chain connects TRBV7-3 to TRBJ1-1, with D perhaps matching TRBD1 (5 bases). Trimming removed 5 bases from V and 1 base from J, with 8 bases in between. Germline values: CDR1 SGHTA, CDR2 FQGTGA. This CDR3 is 13 amino acids long. The CDR3 sequence: CASSTRENTEAFF. Here the CDR3 DNA reads TGTGCCAGCAGCACCAGGGAGAACACTGAAGCTTTCTTT.

The chain is built from TRBV6-5 and TRBJ2-2; D may be TRBD1 (5 bases). With 6 bases removed from V and 0 bases from J, the gap between germline ends came to 11 bases. Per germline, CDR1 MNHEY and CDR2 SVGAGI. This CDR3 region has 15 residues. CDR3 nucleotide sequence: TGTGCCAGCAGCCGCGACAGCCCGAACACCGGGGAGCTGTTTTTT. Its protein is CASSRDSPNTGELFF.

The rearrangement uses TRBV30 and TRBJ1-2; the match to TRBD1 covers 10 bases. Germline V gives CDR1 GTSNPN, CDR2 SVGIG (reference sequence). The trim removed 2 bases at V and 4 bases at J, leaving 7 bases unmatched. The CDR3 has 15 amino acids. The CDR3, as DNA: TGTGCCTGGAGTTCCGGGACAGGGGTCCCCTATGGCTACACCTTC. This sequence encodes CAWSSGTGVPYGYTF.

The J gene is TRBJ2-7, the V gene TRBV6-6; possible D gene TRBD2, 6 bases. Between the trimmed V and J ends, which lost 4 bases and 6 bases, there was a span of 13 bases. The CDR3 is 13 amino acids. Germline CDR1 is MNHNY and CDR2 is SVGAGI (reference sequence). Written as DNA, the CDR3 is TGTGCCAGCAGTTGGGACTCGGAGGGCGAGCAGTACTTC. Translation gives CASSWDSEGEQYF.

The CDR3 coding sequence is TGTGCCAGCAGCCAAGATCAGGGACAGGGAGTCAACATTCAGTACTTC. Encoded protein: CASSQDQGQGVNIQYF. This rearrangement joins TRBV4-2 to TRBJ2-4, with TRBD1 matching over 9 bases. This CDR3 contains 16 residues. Germline lookup yields CDR1 LGHNA and CDR2 YNFKEQ. The trim removed 0 bases at V and 7 bases at J, leaving 7 bases unmatched.

This clone was counted once. The chain combines TRBV2 with TRBJ1-2, with TRBD1 identical over 11 bases. With V trimmed by 5 bases and J by 2 bases, 4 bases remained unmatched. The CDR3 runs 15 residues. Germline CDR1 and CDR2: SNHLY and FYNNEI. CDR3 region: CASSPRDRGNYGYTF. CDR3 nucleotides: TGTGCCAGCAGTCCCCGGGACAGGGGGAACTATGGCTACACCTTC. Complete variable domain (other parts from reference TRBV2 and TRBJ1-2): EPEVTQTPSHQVTQMGQEVILRCVPISNHLYFYWYRQILGQKVEFLVSFYNNEISEKSEIFDDQFSVERPDGSNFTLKIRSTKLEDSAMYFCASSPRDRGNYGYTFGSGTRLTVV.

This sequence joins TRBV4-3 and TRBJ1-1; the match to TRBD1 covers 7 bases. This CDR3 spans 15 amino acids. CDR1 and CDR2 from the germline V gene are LGHNA and YSLEER. The junction had 6 bases not matched to a gene; V was cut back by 0 bases and J by 5 bases. Written as DNA, the CDR3 is TGCGCCAGCAGCCAAGATCCAGGGGGGTGGACTGAAGCTTTCTTT. The encoded protein is CASSQDPGGWTEAFF.

The rearrangement links TRBV2 to TRBJ1-4; 7 nucleotides align to TRBD1. V shed 8 bases, J shed 8 bases, and the junction held 5 bases outside the gene matches. The CDR3 runs 12 residues. CDR1 SNHLY and CDR2 FYNNEI come from the germline V gene. The DNA for the CDR3 is TGTGCCAGCGTTGGACAGGTAGAAAAACTGTTTTTT. It encodes CASVGQVEKLFF. The whole variable domain, remainder taken from reference TRBV2 and TRBJ1-4, is EPEVTQTPSHQVTQMGQEVILRCVPISNHLYFYWYRQILGQKVEFLVSFYNNEISEKSEIFDDQFSVERPDGSNFTLKIRSTKLEDSAMYFCASVGQVEKLFFGSGTQLSVL.

The V call is TRBV4-1, the J call TRBJ2-1; tentative D call: TRBD1 (6 bases). Germline CDR1 reads MGHRA; CDR2 reads YSYEKL. The V end was cut by 1 base, the J end by 2 bases, with 12 bases between. The CDR3 has 16 amino acids. The CDR3 DNA reads TGCGCCAGCAGCCAAGGCGGCAGGGGACCCTACAATGAGCAGTTCTTC. Translating gives CASSQGGRGPYNEQFF.

The gene calls are TRBV27 and TRBJ1-1; 7 bases agree with TRBD1. Germline V lookup: CDR1 MNHEY, CDR2 SMNVEV (reference sequence). The length of the CDR3 is 18 residues. The V gene end was trimmed by 4 bases and the J gene end by 0 bases; junction bases not matched to a gene: 14. CDR3 region: CASSWGLGTADMNTEAFF. CDR3 in DNA: TGTGCCAGCAGTTGGGGATTAGGGACAGCGGACATGAACACTGAAGCTTTCTTT.

This clone was recorded a few times. The chain employs TRBV6-2 or TRBV6-3 and TRBJ1-4, with D unresolved. The ends were cut back, 7 bases at V and 5 bases at J, with 17 bases in the middle. The CDR3 covers 15 residues. Germline assignment: CDR1 MNHEY and CDR2 SVGEGT. Here the CDR3 reads CASTPGARRNEKLFF. CDR3 bases: TGTGCCAGCACCCCGGGAGCCAGGAGAAATGAAAAACTGTTTTTT.

The chain is built from TRBV25-1 and TRBJ1-1; D not resolved. V lost 5 bases and J 6 bases, leaving 7 bases between the germline ends. This CDR3 has 11 residues. Germline assignment: CDR1 MGHDK and CDR2 SYGVNS. CDR3 nucleotides: TGTGCCAGCAGTTATAGTTCTGAAGCTTTCTTT. Its protein is CASSYSSEAFF.

The chain has TRBV6-5 and TRBJ2-7, with D perhaps TRBD1 (6 bases). The length of the CDR3 is 13 residues. CDR1 is MNHEY, CDR2 SVGAGI, per germline. V was cut by 3 bases and J by 5 bases, with 11 bases left in between. This chain's CDR3 is CASSYAGDDEQYF. Written as DNA, the CDR3 is TGTGCCAGCAGTTATGCAGGGGACGACGAGCAGTACTTC.

This chain uses TRBV5-1 with TRBJ2-3; D call uncertain. Germline-derived CDR1 and CDR2 are SGHRS and YFSETQ. This CDR3 has 16 residues. V lost 1 base, J lost 2 bases, and 14 bases lay in between. CDR3 sequence (DNA): TGCGCCAGCAGCTTGCGAGATCATTTAAACACAGATACGCAGTATTTT. Residues: CASSLRDHLNTDTQYF.

This chain uses TRBV19 with TRBJ2-3, with unresolved D. The ends were cut back, 1 base at V and 3 bases at J, with 5 bases in the middle. In germline, CDR1 is LNHDA, CDR2 SQIVND (reference sequence). The CDR3 runs to 13 residues. The CDR3 DNA is TGTGCCAGTAGTATAGCCTATACAGATACGCAGTATTTT. Protein product: CASSIAYTDTQYF.

The chain links TRBV30 to TRBJ2-1; a weak D match, TRBD2 (6 bases). Between the trimmed V and J ends, which lost 0 bases and 4 bases, there was a span of 13 bases. The germline V gene encodes CDR1 GTSNPN and CDR2 SVGIG (reference sequence). The CDR3 totals 15 residues. Here the CDR3 DNA reads TGTGCCTGGAGTGTATCAGTCCGGGAGTACAATGAGCAGTTCTTC. Translation gives CAWSVSVREYNEQFF.

The chain combines TRBV19 with TRBJ2-1; the match to TRBD2 covers 12 bases. The CDR3 contains 16 residues. The V and J ends lost 7 bases and 5 bases, in that order; junction bases with no gene match: 9. CDR1 is LNHDA, CDR2 SQIVND, per germline (reference sequence). The CDR3 DNA reads TGTGCCAGTACCGGCGCTAGCGGGAGGGCCAACAATGAGCAGTTCTTC. Translation gives CASTGASGRANNEQFF. The full variable domain, completed using reference TRBV19 and TRBJ2-1, is DGGITQSPKYLFRKEGQNVTLSCEQNLNHDAMYWYRQDPGQGLRLIYYSQIVNDFQKGDIAEGYSVSREKKESFPLTVTSAQKNPTAFYLCASTGASGRANNEQFFGPGTRLTVL.

J is TRBJ2-5 and V is TRBV2, with 9 bases fitting TRBD1. The CDR3 loop spans 13 amino acids. Germline CDR1 and CDR2: SNHLY and FYNNEI. After removal of 5 bases from V and 5 bases from J, the junction contained 3 bases not matched to a gene. CDR3 coding DNA: TGTGCCAGCAGTTACAGGGGGCAGGAGACCCAGTACTTC. It codes for CASSYRGQETQYF.

The chain links TRBV5-1 to TRBJ2-1; 11 bases agree with TRBD1. The CDR3 has 15 residues. Germline CDR1 SGHRS, CDR2 YFSETQ. The V segment lost 4 bases and the J segment 7 bases; nucleotides outside the gene matches: 7. The CDR3 here is CASSQGQGAVNEQFF. The CDR3 DNA follows: TGCGCCAGCAGCCAAGGACAGGGGGCAGTGAATGAGCAGTTCTTC.

The rearrangement joins TRBV19 to TRBJ1-1; the D gene is possibly TRBD1 (5 bases). The germline V gene has CDR1 LNHDA and CDR2 SQIVND (reference sequence). This CDR3 is built from 13 residues. V lost 3 bases and J 4 bases, leaving 9 bases between the germline ends. The CDR3 spells CASSIRASTEAFF. CDR3 nucleotide sequence: TGTGCCAGTAGTATCAGGGCGAGCACTGAAGCTTTCTTT. Together with reference TRBV19 and TRBJ1-1, the CDR3 gives the full variable domain: DGGITQSPKYLFRKEGQNVTLSCEQNLNHDAMYWYRQDPGQGLRLIYYSQIVNDFQKGDIAEGYSVSREKKESFPLTVTSAQKNPTAFYLCASSIRASTEAFFGQGTRLTVV.

The V and J genes are TRBV4-2 and TRBJ1-1; a possible D gene is TRBD1 (5 bases). Germline V gene data show CDR1 as LGHNA and CDR2 as YNFKEQ. This CDR3 spans 13 amino acids. V gave up 5 bases and J gave up 1 base, with 8 bases separating them. The CDR3 coding sequence is TGTGCCAGCAGCATCGACAGGAACACTGAAGCTTTCTTT. Translating it yields CASSIDRNTEAFF.

The chain carries TRBV7-8 and TRBJ2-7; 7 bases map to TRBD1. V gave up 0 bases and J gave up 6 bases; unmatched junction bases: 20. The CDR3 is 19 residues long. From germline, CDR1 is SGHVS and CDR2 FQNEAQ. The DNA for the CDR3 is TGTGCCAGCAGCTTAGCGCATTTGGGACAGTGGACTTTACTACGCGAGCAGTACTTC. Translating it yields CASSLAHLGQWTLLREQYF.

The chain combines TRBV6-2 or TRBV6-3 with TRBJ2-1; maybe TRBD2 (6 bases). CDR1 is MNHEY and CDR2 is SVGEGT in the germline V gene. With 6 bases removed from V and 7 bases from J, the gap between germline ends came to 16 bases. CDR3 length: 14 amino acids. CDR3 protein: CASSPGTYYNEQFF. The CDR3 bases are TGTGCCAGCAGCCCCGGGACTTATTATAATGAGCAGTTCTTC.

The chain links TRBV10-3 to TRBJ1-2; D might be TRBD1 (5 bases). Looked up from germline, CDR1 is ENHRY and CDR2 is SYGVKD. The CDR3 loop spans 13 amino acids. V dropped 3 bases and J dropped 4 bases, with 9 bases sitting between them. As DNA, the CDR3 is TGTGCCATCAGTGACGGGCAGGGCTATGGCTACACCTTC. This encodes CAISDGQGYGYTF.

This clone was seen a single time. The J gene is TRBJ2-2, the V gene TRBV9, with TRBD1 matching over 11 bases. The CDR3 loop spans 16 amino acids. V dropped 1 base and J dropped 6; count of bases not matched to a gene: 5. Germline CDR1 SGDLS, CDR2 YYNGEE. The CDR3 loop reads CASSVSGQGASGELFF. CDR3 DNA: TGTGCCAGCAGCGTATCCGGACAGGGGGCGTCCGGGGAGCTGTTTTTT.

CDR3 sequence (DNA): TGTGCCAGGGCCGGGAAATACACCGGGGAGCTGTTTTTT. Translated, it gives CARAGKYTGELFF. The chain links TRBV25-1 to TRBJ2-2; TRBD2 might be the D (5 bases). Germline V CDR1 and CDR2: MGHDK, SYGVNS. V lost 9 bases and J lost 3, with 11 bases in between. This CDR3 region has 13 residues.